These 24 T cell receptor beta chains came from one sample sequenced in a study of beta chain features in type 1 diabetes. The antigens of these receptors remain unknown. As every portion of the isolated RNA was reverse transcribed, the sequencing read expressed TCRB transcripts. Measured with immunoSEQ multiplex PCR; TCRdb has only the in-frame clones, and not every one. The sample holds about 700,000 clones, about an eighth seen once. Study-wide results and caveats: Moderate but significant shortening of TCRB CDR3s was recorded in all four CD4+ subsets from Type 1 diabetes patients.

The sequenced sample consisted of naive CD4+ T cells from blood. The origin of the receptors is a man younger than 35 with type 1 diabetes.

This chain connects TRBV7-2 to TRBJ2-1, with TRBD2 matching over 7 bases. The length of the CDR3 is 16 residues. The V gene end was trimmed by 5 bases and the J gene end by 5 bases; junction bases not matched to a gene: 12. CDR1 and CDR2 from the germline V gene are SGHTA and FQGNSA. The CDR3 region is CASSLPRTRSNNEQFF. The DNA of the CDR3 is TGTGCCAGCAGCCTCCCCCGGACTAGGAGTAACAATGAGCAGTTCTTC.

CDR3 loop: CASKQGEPEAFF. The CDR3 DNA reads as TGTGCCAGCAAACAGGGGGAGCCTGAAGCTTTCTTT. The rearrangement uses TRBV6-7 and TRBJ1-1; 8 nucleotides line up with TRBD1. TRBV6-7 has ORF status, its function being uncertain. Losses at the gene ends were 7 bases for V and 6 bases for J; bases not matched to a gene: 4. The CDR3 is made up of 12 amino acids.

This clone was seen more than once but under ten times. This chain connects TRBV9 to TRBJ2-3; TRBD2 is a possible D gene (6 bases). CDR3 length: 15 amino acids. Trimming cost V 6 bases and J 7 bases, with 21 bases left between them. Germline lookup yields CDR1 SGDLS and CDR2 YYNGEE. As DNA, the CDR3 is TGTGCCAGCAACTCCGGACTTGAAGGAGGGAATACGCAGTATTTT. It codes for CASNSGLEGGNTQYF.

As DNA, the CDR3 is TGTGCCTGGACTTCTGGCGGGTACTCCTACAATGAGCAGTTCTTC. This translates into CAWTSGGYSYNEQFF. This chain uses TRBV30 with TRBJ2-1, with D perhaps TRBD2 (5 bases). This CDR3 region has 15 residues. Germline V CDR1 and CDR2: GTSNPN, SVGIG (reference sequence). Trimming pared 4 bases from V and 0 bases from J, leaving 13 bases between.

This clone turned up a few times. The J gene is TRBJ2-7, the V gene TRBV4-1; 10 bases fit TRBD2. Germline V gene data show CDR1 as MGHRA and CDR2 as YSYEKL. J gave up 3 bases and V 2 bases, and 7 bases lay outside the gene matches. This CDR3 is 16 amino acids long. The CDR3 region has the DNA TGCGCCAGCAGCCAACCTACTAGCGGGGCGATCTACGAGCAGTACTTC. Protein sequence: CASSQPTSGAIYEQYF.

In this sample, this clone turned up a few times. The CDR3 DNA sequence: TGTGCCAGCAGCGTAGAAGGAAATTCACCCCTCCACTTT. The encoded protein is CASSVEGNSPLHF. The V gene is TRBV9, the J gene TRBJ1-6, with D uncertain. The CDR3 runs to 13 residues. The V end was cut by 0 bases, the J end by 7 bases, with 5 bases between. In germline, CDR1 is SGDLS, CDR2 YYNGEE.

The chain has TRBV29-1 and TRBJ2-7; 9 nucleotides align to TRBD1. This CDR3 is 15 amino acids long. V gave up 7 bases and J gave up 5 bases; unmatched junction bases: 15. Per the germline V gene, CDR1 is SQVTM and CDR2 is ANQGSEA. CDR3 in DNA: TGCAGCGCCCTAAGGGTAGGGACAGGGTTTGACGAGCAGTACTTC. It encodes CSALRVGTGFDEQYF.

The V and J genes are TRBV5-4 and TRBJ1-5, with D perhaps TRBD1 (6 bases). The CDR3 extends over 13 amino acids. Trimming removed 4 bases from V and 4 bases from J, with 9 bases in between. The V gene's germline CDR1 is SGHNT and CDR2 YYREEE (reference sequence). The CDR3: CASSQDRNQPQHF. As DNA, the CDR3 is TGTGCCAGCAGCCAGGACAGAAATCAGCCCCAGCATTTT.

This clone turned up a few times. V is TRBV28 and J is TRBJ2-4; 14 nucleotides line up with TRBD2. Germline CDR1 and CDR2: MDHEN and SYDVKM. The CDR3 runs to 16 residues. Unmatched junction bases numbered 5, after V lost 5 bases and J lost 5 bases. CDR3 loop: CASSLGTSGGQNIQYF. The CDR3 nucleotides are TGTGCCAGCAGTCTCGGGACTAGCGGGGGACAAAACATTCAGTACTTC.

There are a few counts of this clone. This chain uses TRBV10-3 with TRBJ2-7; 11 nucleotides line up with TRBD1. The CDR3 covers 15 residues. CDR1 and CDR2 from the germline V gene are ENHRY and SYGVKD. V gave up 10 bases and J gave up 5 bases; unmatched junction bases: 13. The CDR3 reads CATTGSGQGGHEQYF. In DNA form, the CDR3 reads TGTGCCACTACGGGATCGGGACAGGGGGGTCACGAGCAGTACTTC.

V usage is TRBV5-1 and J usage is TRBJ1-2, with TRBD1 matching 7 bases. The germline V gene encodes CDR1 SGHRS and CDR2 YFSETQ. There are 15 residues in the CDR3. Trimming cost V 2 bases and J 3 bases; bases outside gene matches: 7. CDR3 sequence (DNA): TGCGCCAGCAGCTTCGAGACAGGGAAGCACTATGGCTACACCTTC. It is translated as CASSFETGKHYGYTF. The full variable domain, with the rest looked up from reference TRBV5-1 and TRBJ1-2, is KAGVTQTPRYLIKTRGQQVTLSCSPISGHRSVSWYQQTPGQGLQFLFEYFSETQRNKGNFPGRFSGRQFSNSRSEMNVSTLELGDSALYLCASSFETGKHYGYTFGSGTRLTVV.

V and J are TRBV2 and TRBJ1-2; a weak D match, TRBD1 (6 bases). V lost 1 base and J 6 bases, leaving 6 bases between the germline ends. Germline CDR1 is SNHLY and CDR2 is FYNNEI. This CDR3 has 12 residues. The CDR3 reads CASSEGGHGYTF. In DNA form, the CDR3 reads TGTGCCAGCAGTGAAGGGGGGCATGGCTACACCTTC.

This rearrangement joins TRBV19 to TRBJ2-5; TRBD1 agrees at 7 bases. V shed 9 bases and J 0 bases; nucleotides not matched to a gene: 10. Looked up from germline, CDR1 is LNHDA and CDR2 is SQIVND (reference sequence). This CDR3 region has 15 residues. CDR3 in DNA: TGTGCCAGCCGTCAAGGGGGCCTGTACCAAGAGACCCAGTACTTC. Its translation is CASRQGGLYQETQYF.

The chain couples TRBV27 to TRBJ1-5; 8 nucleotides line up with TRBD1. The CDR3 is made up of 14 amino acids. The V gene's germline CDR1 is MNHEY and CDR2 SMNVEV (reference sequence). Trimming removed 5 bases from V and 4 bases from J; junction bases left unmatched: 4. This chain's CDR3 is CASSPDRENQPQHF. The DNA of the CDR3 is TGTGCCAGCAGTCCGGACAGGGAAAATCAGCCCCAGCATTTT.

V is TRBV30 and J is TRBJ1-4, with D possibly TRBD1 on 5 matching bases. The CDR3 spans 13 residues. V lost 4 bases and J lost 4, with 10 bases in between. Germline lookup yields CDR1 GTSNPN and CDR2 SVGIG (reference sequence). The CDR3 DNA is TGTGCCTGGACACCAGGGAGTAATGAAAAACTGTTTTTT. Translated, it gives CAWTPGSNEKLFF.

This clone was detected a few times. CDR3 protein: CASITSLATGAHYGYTF. The CDR3 coding sequence is TGTGCCAGCATTACCTCGTTGGCCACAGGGGCACACTATGGCTACACCTTC. The J gene is TRBJ1-2, the V gene TRBV28, with 7 bases that match TRBD1. J gave up 3 bases and V 7 bases, and 17 bases lay outside the gene matches. The CDR3 contains 17 residues. The germline gives CDR1 MDHEN, CDR2 SYDVKM.

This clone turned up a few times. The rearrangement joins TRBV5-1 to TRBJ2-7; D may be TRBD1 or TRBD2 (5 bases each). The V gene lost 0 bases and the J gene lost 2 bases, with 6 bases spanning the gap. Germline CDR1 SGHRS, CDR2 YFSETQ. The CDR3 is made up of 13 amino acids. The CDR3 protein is CASSLGDAYEQYF. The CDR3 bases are TGCGCCAGCAGCTTGGGGGACGCCTACGAGCAGTACTTC.

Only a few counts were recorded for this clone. The CDR3 region has the DNA TGTGCCAGTTCGGACAGGGATAGCAATCAGCCCCAGCATTTT. This sequence encodes CASSDRDSNQPQHF. The rearrangement joins TRBV6-1 to TRBJ1-5; 8 nucleotides match TRBD1. V lost 9 bases, J lost 0 bases, and 4 bases stayed unmatched. The CDR3 sequence is 14 residues long. CDR1 and CDR2 from the germline V gene are MNHNS and SASEGT.

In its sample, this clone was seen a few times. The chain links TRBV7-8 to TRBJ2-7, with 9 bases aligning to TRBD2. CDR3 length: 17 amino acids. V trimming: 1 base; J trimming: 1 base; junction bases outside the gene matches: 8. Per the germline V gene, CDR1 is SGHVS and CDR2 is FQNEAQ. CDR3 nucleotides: TGTGCCAGCAGCTTAGTGGCTAGCGGGGCCGATTCCTACGAGCAGTACTTC. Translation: CASSLVASGADSYEQYF.

The CDR3, as DNA: TGTGCCAGCAGCCGCGGTGAGGAGCCCCAGCATTTT. It is translated as CASSRGEEPQHF. The chain recombines TRBV5-6 with TRBJ1-5; D unclear. The CDR3 covers 12 residues. Trimming removed 4 bases at V and 8 bases at J, with 10 bases between. CDR1 is SGHDT and CDR2 is YYEEEE in the germline V gene.

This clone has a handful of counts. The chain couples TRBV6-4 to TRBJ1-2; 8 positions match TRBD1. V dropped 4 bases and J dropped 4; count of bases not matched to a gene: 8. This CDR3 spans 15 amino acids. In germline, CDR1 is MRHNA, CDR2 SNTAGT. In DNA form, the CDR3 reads TGTGCCAGCAGTGGCGGGACAGGTATACGCTATGGCTACACCTTC. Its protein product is CASSGGTGIRYGYTF.

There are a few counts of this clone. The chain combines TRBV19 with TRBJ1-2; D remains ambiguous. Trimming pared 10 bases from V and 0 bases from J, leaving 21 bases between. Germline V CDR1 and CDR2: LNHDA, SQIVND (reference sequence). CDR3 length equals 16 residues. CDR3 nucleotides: TGTGCCACCCACCCCTGGGTCAGTACAGCTAACTATGGCTACACCTTC. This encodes CATHPWVSTANYGYTF.

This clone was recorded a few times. CDR3 in amino acids: CASSLPNGVDYGYTF. DNA of the CDR3: TGTGCCAGCAGCTTACCGAATGGGGTGGACTATGGCTACACCTTC. The chain joins TRBV11-1 to TRBJ1-2; D is unresolved. Germline-derived CDR1 and CDR2 are SGHAT and FQDESV (reference sequence). CDR3 length equals 15 residues. The V and J ends lost 2 bases and 3 bases respectively, with 13 bases between them. Together with reference TRBV11-1 and TRBJ1-2, the CDR3 gives the full variable domain: EAEVAQSPRYKITEKSQAVAFWCDPISGHATLYWYRQILGQGPELLVQFQDESVVDDSQLPKDRFSAERLKGVDSTLKIQPAELGDSAMYLCASSLPNGVDYGYTFGSGTRLTVV.

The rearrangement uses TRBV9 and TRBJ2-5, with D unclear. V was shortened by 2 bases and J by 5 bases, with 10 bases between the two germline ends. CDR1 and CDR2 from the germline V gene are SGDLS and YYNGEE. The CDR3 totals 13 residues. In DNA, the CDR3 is TGTGCCAGCAGCGTCGGCCTGGAGGAGACCCAGTACTTC. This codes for CASSVGLEETQYF.